One sample yielded the 17 T cell receptor beta chains listed below, sequenced in a study of cytomegalovirus exposure and HLA in healthy donors. With 60 Vbeta and 13 Jbeta primers, the PCR was carried out. Produced via immunoSEQ multiplex PCR; TCRdb's table is partial and in-frame only. The sample includes about 200,000 clones, approximately 78% of them seen just once. The source material was PBMCs. The receptors come from a woman in her forties or fifties in good health and CMV-seropositive.

The chain employs TRBV6-5 and TRBJ2-3; 7 nucleotides match TRBD2. The CDR3 extends over 13 amino acids. Trimming removed 7 bases from V and 5 bases from J; junction bases left unmatched: 6. Germline CDR1 MNHEY, CDR2 SVGAGI. The CDR3 region is CASTHGGVDTQYF. The CDR3 DNA sequence: TGTGCCAGCACCCATGGGGGGGTAGATACGCAGTATTTT.

The V gene is TRBV6-1, the J gene TRBJ2-7; TRBD1 matches 11 bases. This CDR3 region has 15 residues. CDR1 is MNHNS, CDR2 SASEGT, per germline. V shed 6 bases, J shed 6 bases, and the junction held 10 bases outside the gene matches. The CDR3 DNA is TGTGCCAGCAGAACACTGGGACAGGGGGATGGCGAGCAGTACTTC. Translating gives CASRTLGQGDGEQYF.

The V and J genes are TRBV7-9 and TRBJ1-6, with 8 bases identical to TRBD1. Germline CDR1 SEHNR, CDR2 FQNEAQ (reference sequence). The CDR3 contains 15 residues. The trim removed 1 base at V and 7 bases at J, leaving 3 bases unmatched. The CDR3 sequence is CASSLDRQGNSPLHF. CDR3 coding DNA: TGTGCCAGCAGCTTAGATCGACAGGGGAATTCACCCCTCCACTTT.

This chain uses TRBV19 with TRBJ2-5; 12 bases map to TRBD1. In germline, CDR1 is LNHDA, CDR2 SQIVND (reference sequence). Trimming removed 7 bases from V and 4 bases from J; junction bases left unmatched: 7. There are 15 residues in the CDR3. The CDR3 region is CASKGRDRGRETQYF. The CDR3 nucleotides are TGTGCCAGTAAGGGCCGGGACAGGGGGCGAGAGACCCAGTACTTC. The variable domain in full, completed from reference TRBV19 and TRBJ2-5, reads DGGITQSPKYLFRKEGQNVTLSCEQNLNHDAMYWYRQDPGQGLRLIYYSQIVNDFQKGDIAEGYSVSREKKESFPLTVTSAQKNPTAFYLCASKGRDRGRETQYFGPGTRLLVL.

The V and J genes are TRBV28 and TRBJ2-5, with 7 bases matching TRBD2. This CDR3 has 14 amino acids. The germline gives CDR1 MDHEN, CDR2 SYDVKM. The junction had 9 bases not matched to a gene; V was cut back by 6 bases and J by 5 bases. Here the CDR3 DNA reads TGTGCCAGCAGCCGGGGAGGGACTGCCGAGACCCAGTACTTC. Translated: CASSRGGTAETQYF.

The chain has TRBV28 and TRBJ1-5, with TRBD1 identical over 9 bases. The V gene's germline CDR1 is MDHEN and CDR2 SYDVKM. J gave up 6 bases and V 3 bases, and 6 bases lay outside the gene matches. This CDR3 has 15 amino acids. The DNA for the CDR3 is TGTGCCAGCAGTTTCCTTGACAGGGGGGGTCAGCCCCAGCATTTT. It yields the protein CASSFLDRGGQPQHF.

The chain recombines TRBV6-1 with TRBJ2-2; D uncertain. V was cut by 3 bases and J by 1 base, with 9 bases left in between. CDR1 MNHNS and CDR2 SASEGT come from the germline V gene. The CDR3 totals 15 residues. The CDR3 DNA reads as TGTGCCAGCAGTGATATTAGCTTGAACACCGGGGAGCTGTTTTTT. Protein product: CASSDISLNTGELFF.

V is TRBV28 and J is TRBJ1-2, with D possibly TRBD1 on 6 matching bases. The V gene's germline CDR1 is MDHEN and CDR2 SYDVKM. Trimming pared 6 bases from V and 4 bases from J, leaving 15 bases between. The CDR3 length is 14 residues. The CDR3 loop is CASSEAGEGYGYTF. The CDR3 DNA reads as TGTGCCAGCAGCGAGGCAGGGGAGGGCTATGGCTACACCTTC.

The chain joins TRBV5-4 to TRBJ2-7, with D hard to call. V gave up 5 bases and J gave up 1 base, with 7 bases separating them. The CDR3 is 12 residues long. CDR1 is SGHNT and CDR2 is YYREEE in the germline V gene (reference sequence). The CDR3 coding sequence is TGTGCCAGCAGTGGGCCTTCCTACGAGCAGTACTTC. This translates into CASSGPSYEQYF.

This clone occurred a few times. This rearrangement joins TRBV21-1 to TRBJ1-1; the listed D gene, TRBD1, was not tested against the DNA. TRBV21-1 is flagged as a pseudogene. The CDR3 consists of 15 residues. CDR3 region: CASTETGKTFTEAFF. CDR3 nucleotides: TGTGCCAGCACCGAAACAGGAAAAACTTTCACTGAAGCTTTCTTT.

The rearrangement links TRBV7-9 to TRBJ1-4; possible D gene TRBD1, 6 bases. This CDR3 has 15 amino acids. The V end lost 5 bases, the J end lost 0 bases, and 10 bases lay between the germline ends. Germline CDR1 and CDR2: SEHNR and FQNEAQ (reference sequence). CDR3 coding DNA: TGTGCCAGCAGCCTCGGGACACCAACTAATGAAAAACTGTTTTTT. It encodes CASSLGTPTNEKLFF.

This chain uses TRBV2 with TRBJ2-7; TRBD1 matches at 10 bases. After removal of 6 bases from V and 3 bases from J, the junction contained 5 bases not matched to a gene. Germline V CDR1 and CDR2: SNHLY, FYNNEI. CDR3 length equals 14 residues. The CDR3 is CASRAGTGVYEQYF. For the CDR3, the DNA is TGTGCCAGCAGGGCCGGGACAGGGGTCTACGAGCAGTACTTC. Full variable domain (rest looked up from reference TRBV2 and TRBJ2-7): EPEVTQTPSHQVTQMGQEVILRCVPISNHLYFYWYRQILGQKVEFLVSFYNNEISEKSEIFDDQFSVERPDGSNFTLKIRSTKLEDSAMYFCASRAGTGVYEQYFGPGTRLTVT.

The CDR3 protein is CASSLERTGSTPLHF. CDR3 DNA sequence: TGCGCCAGCAGCTTGGAGAGGACAGGGAGTACACCCCTCCACTTT. The chain employs TRBV5-1 and TRBJ1-6; 8 nucleotides align to TRBD1. Germline-derived CDR1 and CDR2 are SGHRS and YFSETQ. The V gene end was trimmed by 0 bases and the J gene end by 11 bases; junction bases not matched to a gene: 7. The CDR3 spans 15 residues. The complete variable domain, with remaining parts taken from reference TRBV5-1 and TRBJ1-6, reads KAGVTQTPRYLIKTRGQQVTLSCSPISGHRSVSWYQQTPGQGLQFLFEYFSETQRNKGNFPGRFSGRQFSNSRSEMNVSTLELGDSALYLCASSLERTGSTPLHFGNGTRLTVT.

The rearrangement uses TRBV6-6 and TRBJ2-2; 7 bases agree with TRBD2. Germline V CDR1 and CDR2: MNHNY, SVGAGI (reference sequence). V shed 7 bases and J 3 bases; nucleotides not matched to a gene: 5. The CDR3 runs to 14 residues. The CDR3 spells CASMREGDTGELFF. The DNA for the CDR3 is TGTGCCAGCATGAGGGAGGGTGACACCGGGGAGCTGTTTTTT.

CDR3 residues: CASSRTGGRETEAFF. CDR3 DNA: TGCGCCAGCAGCCGAACGGGGGGCCGGGAGACTGAAGCTTTCTTT. The chain has TRBV5-1 and TRBJ1-1; weak D call: TRBD1 (6 bases). Germline V gene data show CDR1 as SGHRS and CDR2 as YFSETQ. This CDR3 is 15 amino acids long. Trimming left V 4 bases short and J 5 bases short, with 18 bases between.

This clone has only one observation. V usage is TRBV19 and J usage is TRBJ2-6; possible D gene TRBD1, 6 bases. Germline-derived CDR1 and CDR2 are LNHDA and SQIVND (reference sequence). The CDR3 consists of 14 residues. Trimming took off 6 bases at V and 4 bases at J, with 10 bases between the two ends. In DNA form, the CDR3 reads TGTGCCAGTAGAAGACAGGCAGGGGCCAACGTCCTGACTTTC. This gives the protein CASRRQAGANVLTF.

The J gene is TRBJ1-2, the V gene TRBV29-1, with 10 nucleotides matching TRBD1. The V segment lost 7 bases and the J segment 7 bases; nucleotides outside the gene matches: 6. Per germline, CDR1 SQVTM and CDR2 ANQGSEA. There are 12 residues in the CDR3. CDR3: CSAGQGDRGYTF. The CDR3 DNA follows: TGCAGCGCTGGACAGGGGGATCGTGGCTACACCTTC.